This TCR beta chain was sequenced for a study of blood T cell repertoires in COVID-19. Overall study context: The analysed material was cDNA or gDNA that came from T cells, B-cell-depleted T cells, or PBMCs.

Data came from immunoSEQ multiplex PCR; TCRdb stores just in-frame clones and leaves some out. Of roughly 230,000 clones listed, 90% are singletons. The receptor was isolated from a woman aged 60-75 years with COVID-19, enrolled during active disease. The specimen was peripheral blood.

This chain's CDR3 is CASSQSPTGRYTEAFF. DNA of the CDR3: TGTGCCAGCAGCCAATCTCCGACAGGGAGATACACTGAAGCTTTCTTT. The rearrangement links TRBV3-1 (or the pseudogene TRBV3-2) to TRBJ1-1; 7 bases are shared with TRBD1. CDR1 is LGHDT, CDR2 YNNKEL, per germline (reference sequence). CDR3 length: 16 amino acids. With V trimmed by 2 bases and J by 3 bases, 9 bases remained unmatched.